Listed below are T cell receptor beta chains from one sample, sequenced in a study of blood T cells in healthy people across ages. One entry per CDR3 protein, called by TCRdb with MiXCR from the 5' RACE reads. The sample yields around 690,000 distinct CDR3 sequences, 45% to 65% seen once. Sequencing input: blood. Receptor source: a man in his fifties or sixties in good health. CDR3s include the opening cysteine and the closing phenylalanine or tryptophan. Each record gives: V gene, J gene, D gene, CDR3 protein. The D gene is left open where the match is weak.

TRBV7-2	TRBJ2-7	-	CASSLVSTTYNEQYF
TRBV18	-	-	CASSPPIRVDEQYF
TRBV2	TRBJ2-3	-	CASSDNIQGGGVTDTQYF
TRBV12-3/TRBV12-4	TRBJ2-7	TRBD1	CASSGDRGTYEQYF
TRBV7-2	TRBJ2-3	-	CASSQYTDTQYF
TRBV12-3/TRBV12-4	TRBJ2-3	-	CASSRGDTQYF
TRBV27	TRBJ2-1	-	CASSSPRAGSYNEQFF
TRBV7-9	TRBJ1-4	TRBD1	CASSYRTGRSHEEKLFF
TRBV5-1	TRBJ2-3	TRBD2	CASSPGTLAGVTDTQYF
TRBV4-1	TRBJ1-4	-	CASSQVDRTNEKLFF
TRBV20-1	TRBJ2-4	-	CSASPSAKNIQYF
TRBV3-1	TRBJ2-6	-	CASSLGPSPGANVLTF
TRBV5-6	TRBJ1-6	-	CVSSWRTLSPLHF
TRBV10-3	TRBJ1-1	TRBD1	CAISERTGGKNTEAFF
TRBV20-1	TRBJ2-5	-	CSASRGGVLQETQYF
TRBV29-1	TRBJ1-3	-	CSVESPGNTIYF
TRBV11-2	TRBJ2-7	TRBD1	CASSYSDRAEQYF
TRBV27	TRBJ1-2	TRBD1	CACSSVGTGARGYGYTF
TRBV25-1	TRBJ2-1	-	CASSEYRHDGQFF
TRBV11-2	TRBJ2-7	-	CASSLDTPYEQYF
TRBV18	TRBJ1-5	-	CASSPGPDQPQHF
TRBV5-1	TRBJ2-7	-	CASSLDGQNQIYEQYF
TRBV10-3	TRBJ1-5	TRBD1	CAISESAGTVHGEQPQHF
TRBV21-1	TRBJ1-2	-	CATPTLFGTNYGYTF
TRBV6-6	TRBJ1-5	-	CASSYFPGGLGNQPQHF
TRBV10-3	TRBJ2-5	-	CAISTDNGETQYF
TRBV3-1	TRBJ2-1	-	CASSPGQPRVQFF
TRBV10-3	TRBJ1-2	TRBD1	CAITGQGKVDGYTF
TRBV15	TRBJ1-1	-	CATRQGNLDTEAFF
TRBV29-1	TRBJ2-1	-	CSADRDGLGEQFF
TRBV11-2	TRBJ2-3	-	CASSIGSTGDTQYF
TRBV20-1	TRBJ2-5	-	CSASGVPGGEETQYF
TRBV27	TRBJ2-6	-	CASSSVGASGANVLTF
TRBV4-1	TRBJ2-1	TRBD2	CASSQKMVIGTSGWEQFF
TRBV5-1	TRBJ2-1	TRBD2	CASSLGASGGADDEQFF
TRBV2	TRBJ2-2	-	CASKYEVTGELFF
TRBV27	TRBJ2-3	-	CASSLWPAAINTQYF
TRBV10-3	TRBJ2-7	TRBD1	CAISGGTGPNEQYF
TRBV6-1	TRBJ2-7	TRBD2	CASSERSGTSGGASLDEQYF
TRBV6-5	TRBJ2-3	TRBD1	CASSYRPRTGSDTQYF
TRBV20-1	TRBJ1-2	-	CSASYDYGYTF
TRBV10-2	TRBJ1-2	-	CASSDGRDYGYTF
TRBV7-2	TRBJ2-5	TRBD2	CASSTGLAGKTQYF
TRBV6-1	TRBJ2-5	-	CASSLNFLRGETQYF